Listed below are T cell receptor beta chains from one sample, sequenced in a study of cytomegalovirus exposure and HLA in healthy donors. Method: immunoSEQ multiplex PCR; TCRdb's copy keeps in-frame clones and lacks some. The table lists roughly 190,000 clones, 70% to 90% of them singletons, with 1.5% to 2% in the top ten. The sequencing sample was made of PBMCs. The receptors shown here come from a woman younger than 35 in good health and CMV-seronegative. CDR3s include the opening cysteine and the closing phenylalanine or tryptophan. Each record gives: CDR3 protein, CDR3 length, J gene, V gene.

CDR3 protein: CASSLVVGDRSSGGSYNEQFF
CDR3 length: 21
J gene: TRBJ2-1
V gene: TRBV13

CDR3 protein: CASSLSQTYEQYF
CDR3 length: 13
J gene: TRBJ2-7
V gene: TRBV11-2

CDR3 protein: CSSSFVGGVGYTF
CDR3 length: 13
J gene: TRBJ1-2
V gene: TRBV7-9

CDR3 protein: CASSYSVTEETQYF
CDR3 length: 14
J gene: TRBJ2-5
V gene: TRBV6-5

CDR3 protein: CASSSEQGSSTEAFF
CDR3 length: 15
J gene: TRBJ1-1
V gene: TRBV5-1

CDR3 protein: CASSAPGTGKGVYGYTF
CDR3 length: 17
J gene: TRBJ1-2
V gene: TRBV2

CDR3 protein: CASSPSVRTGSYNEQFF
CDR3 length: 17
J gene: TRBJ2-1
V gene: TRBV5-4

CDR3 protein: CASSPRLAGAYEQYF
CDR3 length: 15
J gene: TRBJ2-7
V gene: TRBV4-1

CDR3 protein: CASSELSGANVLTF
CDR3 length: 14
J gene: TRBJ2-6
V gene: TRBV6-1

CDR3 protein: CASSLWGERDTEAFF
CDR3 length: 15
J gene: TRBJ1-1
V gene: TRBV28

CDR3 protein: CASNIAGGGEQYF
CDR3 length: 13
J gene: TRBJ2-7
V gene: TRBV5-4

CDR3 protein: CASSLQGPVQYF
CDR3 length: 12
J gene: TRBJ2-4
V gene: TRBV5-1

CDR3 protein: CASSPGQGSEKQYF
CDR3 length: 14
J gene: TRBJ2-7
V gene: TRBV7-8

CDR3 protein: CAIRKPTSVYNEQFF
CDR3 length: 15
J gene: TRBJ2-1
V gene: TRBV10-3

CDR3 protein: CASSVSQPQHF
CDR3 length: 11
J gene: TRBJ1-5
V gene: TRBV28

CDR3 protein: CASSFRGGPDTQYF
CDR3 length: 14
J gene: TRBJ2-3
V gene: TRBV13

CDR3 protein: CASSHRVAGVYEQYF
CDR3 length: 15
J gene: TRBJ2-7
V gene: TRBV7-2

CDR3 protein: CASSVGSLAAYNEQFF
CDR3 length: 16
J gene: TRBJ2-1
V gene: TRBV9

CDR3 protein: CASSGRGQRPPEQYF
CDR3 length: 15
J gene: .
V gene: TRBV2

CDR3 protein: CAWSDSNQPQHF
CDR3 length: 12
J gene: TRBJ1-5
V gene: TRBV30

CDR3 protein: CASSPGQGINEQFF
CDR3 length: 14
J gene: TRBJ2-1
V gene: TRBV5-1

CDR3 protein: CASSATGIDYNEQFF
CDR3 length: 15
J gene: TRBJ2-1
V gene: TRBV9

CDR3 protein: CASSPGGQGASEQYF
CDR3 length: 15
J gene: TRBJ2-7
V gene: TRBV28

CDR3 protein: CASSQEGDSWSSYNSPLHF
CDR3 length: 19
J gene: TRBJ1-6
V gene: TRBV4-2

CDR3 protein: CASSLDRVYEQYF
CDR3 length: 13
J gene: TRBJ2-7
V gene: TRBV11-2

CDR3 protein: CVSSERGGNNEQFF
CDR3 length: 14
J gene: TRBJ2-1
V gene: TRBV2

CDR3 protein: CASSYPPGSNQPQHF
CDR3 length: 15
J gene: TRBJ1-5
V gene: TRBV6-6

CDR3 protein: CASSEFWGGYTF
CDR3 length: 12
J gene: TRBJ1-2
V gene: TRBV25-1

CDR3 protein: CASSGGFGEAHEQYF
CDR3 length: 15
J gene: TRBJ2-7
V gene: TRBV6-1

CDR3 protein: CASSLGGDEQFF
CDR3 length: 12
J gene: TRBJ2-1
V gene: TRBV19

CDR3 protein: CASSQHRGANGYTF
CDR3 length: 14
J gene: TRBJ1-2
V gene: TRBV6-5

CDR3 protein: CASSPRGQLQETQYF
CDR3 length: 15
J gene: TRBJ2-5
V gene: TRBV11-3

CDR3 protein: CASSFSDRGLNEKLFF
CDR3 length: 16
J gene: TRBJ1-4
V gene: TRBV18